This TCR beta chain was observed in a study of blood T cell repertoires in COVID-19. Study overall: The samples span acute and convalescent COVID-19 from the United States, Italy and Spain. Nucleic acid was either cDNA or gDNA, and it came from T cells, B-cell-depleted T cells, or PBMCs.

The CDR3 has 11 residues. V was trimmed by 5 bases and J by 6 bases, leaving 8 bases between them. CDR1 and CDR2 from the germline V gene are MNHEY and SVGAGI. The authors' processing: Using reference gene primer amplification, nucleated cell counts were estimated. Sequencing used immunoSEQ multiplex PCR; TCRdb keeps in-frame clones, though not all of them. The DNA gave D and trimming, while V, J and clone size come from that table. The data contain 130,000 or so clones, around 84% of them singletons. The chain carries TRBV6-5 and TRBJ2-7, with a possible D match to TRBD1 (6 bases). Sequencing input: peripheral blood. This clonotype was obtained from a woman aged 55-69 years with acute or convalescent COVID-19. Written as DNA, the CDR3 is TGTGCCAGCAGTCAGGGGTCCGAGCAGTACTTC. It encodes CASSQGSEQYF.